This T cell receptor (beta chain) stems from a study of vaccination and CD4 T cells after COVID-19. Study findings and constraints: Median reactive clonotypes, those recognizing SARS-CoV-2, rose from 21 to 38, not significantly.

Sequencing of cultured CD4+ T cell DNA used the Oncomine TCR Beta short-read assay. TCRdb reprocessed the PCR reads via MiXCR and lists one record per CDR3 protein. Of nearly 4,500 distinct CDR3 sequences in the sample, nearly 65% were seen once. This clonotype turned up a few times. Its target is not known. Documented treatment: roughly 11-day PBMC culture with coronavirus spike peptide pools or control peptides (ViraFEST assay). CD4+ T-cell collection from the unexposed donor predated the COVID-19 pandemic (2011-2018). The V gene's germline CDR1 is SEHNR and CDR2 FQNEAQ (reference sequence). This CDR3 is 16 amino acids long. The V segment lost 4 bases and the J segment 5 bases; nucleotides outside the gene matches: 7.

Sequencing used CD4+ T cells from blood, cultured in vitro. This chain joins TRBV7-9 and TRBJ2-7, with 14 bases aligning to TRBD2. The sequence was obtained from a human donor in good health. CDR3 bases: TGTGCCAGCAGCTCAACGGGACTAGCGGGAGACAACGAGCAGTACTTC. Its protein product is CASSSTGLAGDNEQYF.